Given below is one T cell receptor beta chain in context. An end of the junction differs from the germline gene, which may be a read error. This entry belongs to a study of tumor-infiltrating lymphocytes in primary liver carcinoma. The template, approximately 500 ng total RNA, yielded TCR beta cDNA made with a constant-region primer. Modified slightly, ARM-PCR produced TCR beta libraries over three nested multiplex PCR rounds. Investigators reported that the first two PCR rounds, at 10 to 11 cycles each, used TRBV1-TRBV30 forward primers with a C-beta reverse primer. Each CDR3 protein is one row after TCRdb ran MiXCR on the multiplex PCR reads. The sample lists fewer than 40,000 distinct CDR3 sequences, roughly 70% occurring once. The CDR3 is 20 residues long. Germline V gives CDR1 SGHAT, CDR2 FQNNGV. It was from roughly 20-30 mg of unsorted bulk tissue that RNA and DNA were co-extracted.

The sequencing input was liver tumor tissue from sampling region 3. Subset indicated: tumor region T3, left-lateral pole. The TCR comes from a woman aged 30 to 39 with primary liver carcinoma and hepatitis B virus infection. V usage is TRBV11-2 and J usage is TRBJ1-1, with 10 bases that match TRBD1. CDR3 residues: CASSARDRGRMRWSNTEAFF. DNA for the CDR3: TGTGCCAGCAGCGCTCGTGACAGGGGGCGCATGAGGTGGAGTAACACAGAAGCTTTCTTT.